The rows below give T cell receptor beta chains drawn from one sample of a study of blood T cell repertoires in COVID-19. Repertoires were generated with immunoSEQ multiplex PCR, while TCRdb's copy carries only in-frame clones and drops some. The sample holds 200,000 to 300,000 clones, roughly 84% seen once. The sequenced sample was peripheral blood. These receptor sequences come from a human donor in a cohort sampled during active COVID-19. Both conserved end residues are part of each CDR3. Each record gives: clone size, V gene, D gene, J gene, CDR3 protein, CDR3 DNA. The D gene is left open where the match is weak. The size of a clone is reported for some rows only, either as once, few or many, or as a class for expanded clones.

abundance: NA
v_gene: TRBV15
d_gene: NA
j_gene: TRBJ1-5
CDR3aa: CATSSPTGTRTDQPQHF
CDR3nt: TGTGCCACCAGTTCGCCTACCGGGACTCGGACCGATCAGCCCCAGCATTTT

abundance: once
v_gene: TRBV23-1
d_gene: NA
j_gene: TRBJ1-6
CDR3aa: CASKPYRVSSPLHF
CDR3nt: TGCGCCAGCAAGCCCTACAGGGTTTCGTCACCCCTCCACTTT

abundance: NA
v_gene: TRBV12-3/TRBV12-4
d_gene: NA
j_gene: TRBJ2-4
CDR3aa: CASSFGGDIQYF
CDR3nt: TGTGCCAGCAGTTTTGGAGGGGACATTCAGTACTTC

abundance: NA
v_gene: TRBV27
d_gene: NA
j_gene: TRBJ1-1
CDR3aa: CASSPRGGTNTEAFF
CDR3nt: TGTGCCAGCAGTCCCCGTGGGGGGACGAACACTGAAGCTTTCTTT

abundance: NA
v_gene: TRBV7-9
d_gene: NA
j_gene: TRBJ2-5
CDR3aa: CASSFGQGSRGETQYF
CDR3nt: TGTGCCAGCAGCTTCGGGCAGGGGTCTAGGGGAGAGACCCAGTACTTC

abundance: NA
v_gene: TRBV6-6
d_gene: TRBD2
j_gene: TRBJ2-5
CDR3aa: CASSSRLAGRETQYF
CDR3nt: TGTGCCAGCAGTTCCAGACTAGCGGGGCGGGAGACCCAGTACTTC

abundance: NA
v_gene: TRBV7-9
d_gene: NA
j_gene: TRBJ1-2
CDR3aa: CASSQAIQGTRLGGYTF
CDR3nt: TGTGCCAGCAGCCAAGCGATCCAGGGAACCCGTCTCGGTGGCTACACCTTC

abundance: NA
v_gene: TRBV28
d_gene: NA
j_gene: TRBJ1-2
CDR3aa: CASSFYSYYGYTF
CDR3nt: TGTGCCAGCAGTTTCTACAGCTACTATGGCTACACCTTC

abundance: NA
v_gene: TRBV4-1
d_gene: NA
j_gene: TRBJ1-2
CDR3aa: CASSQDSGGYGYTF
CDR3nt: TGCGCCAGCAGCCAAGATTCGGGGGGCTATGGCTACACCTTC

abundance: NA
v_gene: TRBV7-2
d_gene: NA
j_gene: TRBJ1-5
CDR3aa: CASSSDSGSQPQHF
CDR3nt: TGTGCCAGCAGCTCCGACTCCGGGAGTCAGCCCCAGCATTTT

abundance: NA
v_gene: TRBV25-1
d_gene: NA
j_gene: TRBJ2-3
CDR3aa: CASSISTRASTDTQYF
CDR3nt: TGTGCCAGCAGTATAAGCACCCGTGCTAGCACAGATACGCAGTATTTT

abundance: NA
v_gene: TRBV4-1
d_gene: NA
j_gene: TRBJ1-4
CDR3aa: CASSQALGASEKLFF
CDR3nt: TGCGCCAGCAGCCAAGCTCTGGGGGCGAGTGAAAAACTGTTTTTT

abundance: NA
v_gene: TRBV19
d_gene: NA
j_gene: TRBJ2-2
CDR3aa: CASTLGRGSGELFF
CDR3nt: TGTGCCAGTACCTTGGGCAGGGGTTCCGGGGAGCTGTTTTTT

abundance: once
v_gene: TRBV15
d_gene: TRBD1
j_gene: TRBJ2-3
CDR3aa: CATSRPRGTRTGPSTDTQYF
CDR3nt: TGTGCCACCAGCAGACCTAGGGGTACTAGGACAGGGCCTAGCACAGATACGCAGTATTTT

abundance: NA
v_gene: TRBV27
d_gene: TRBD1
j_gene: TRBJ2-2
CDR3aa: CATDRTPGELFF
CDR3nt: TGTGCCACGGACAGGACGCCCGGGGAGCTGTTTTTT

abundance: NA
v_gene: TRBV15
d_gene: NA
j_gene: TRBJ2-2
CDR3aa: CATSRDQQGGEELFF
CDR3nt: TGTGCCACCAGCAGAGATCAGCAGGGAGGAGAGGAGCTGTTTTTT

abundance: NA
v_gene: TRBV28
d_gene: NA
j_gene: TRBJ1-5
CDR3aa: CASSSTRAGVNQPQHF
CDR3nt: TGTGCCAGCAGCTCTACCCGCGCAGGGGTCAATCAGCCCCAGCATTTT

abundance: NA
v_gene: TRBV5-6
d_gene: NA
j_gene: TRBJ1-1
CDR3aa: CASSLTQYMNTEAFF
CDR3nt: TGTGCCAGCAGTTTGACCCAGTACATGAACACTGAAGCTTTCTTT

abundance: NA
v_gene: TRBV24-1
d_gene: NA
j_gene: TRBJ2-3
CDR3aa: CATSDGGMYTQYF
CDR3nt: TGTGCCACCAGTGATGGAGGGATGTATACGCAGTATTTT

abundance: NA
v_gene: TRBV2
d_gene: TRBD1
j_gene: TRBJ2-7
CDR3aa: CASSETGYAYEQYF
CDR3nt: TGTGCCAGCAGCGAGACAGGGTACGCCTACGAGCAGTACTTC

abundance: NA
v_gene: TRBV9
d_gene: NA
j_gene: TRBJ1-1
CDR3aa: CASSKDTQTEAFF
CDR3nt: TGTGCCAGCAGCAAAGATACCCAGACTGAAGCTTTCTTT

abundance: NA
v_gene: TRBV28
d_gene: TRBD1
j_gene: TRBJ1-1
CDR3aa: CATGTANTEAFF
CDR3nt: TGTGCTACCGGGACAGCGAACACTGAAGCTTTCTTT

abundance: NA
v_gene: TRBV7-9
d_gene: TRBD1
j_gene: TRBJ1-1
CDR3aa: CASSLLQGMNTEAFF
CDR3nt: TGTGCCAGCAGCTTACTACAGGGGATGAACACTGAAGCTTTCTTT

abundance: NA
v_gene: TRBV5-6
d_gene: NA
j_gene: TRBJ2-5
CDR3aa: CASSLYQGPQETQYF
CDR3nt: TGTGCCAGCAGCTTGTATCAGGGGCCCCAAGAGACCCAGTACTTC

abundance: NA
v_gene: TRBV6-5
d_gene: NA
j_gene: TRBJ1-3
CDR3aa: CASGERSGNTIYF
CDR3nt: TGTGCCAGCGGGGAGCGGTCTGGAAACACCATATATTTT

abundance: NA
v_gene: TRBV19
d_gene: TRBD2
j_gene: TRBJ2-1
CDR3aa: CASSNGLAGQSQYNEQFF
CDR3nt: TGTGCCAGTAGTAACGGACTAGCGGGACAGTCCCAATACAATGAGCAGTTCTTC

abundance: NA
v_gene: TRBV7-2
d_gene: TRBD2
j_gene: TRBJ2-5
CDR3aa: CASSLGSGGKQETQYF
CDR3nt: TGTGCCAGCAGCTTGGGTAGCGGGGGCAAACAAGAGACCCAGTACTTC

abundance: NA
v_gene: TRBV7-2
d_gene: TRBD2
j_gene: TRBJ2-3
CDR3aa: CVSKAGFVADTQYF
CDR3nt: TGTGTCTCCAAAGCGGGGTTTGTTGCAGATACGCAGTATTTT